These T cell receptor beta chains were read from a single sample in a study of OX40 agonist ivuxolimab in advanced cancers. Clones were sequenced by immunoSEQ multiplex PCR, and TCRdb holds only the in-frame ones, with some missing. The sample records roughly 62,000 clones, 80% to 90% being singletons. Source: CD4+ or CD8+ T cells sorted from blood, taken in a trial of the OX40 agonist ivuxolimab. The receptors derive from an adult with an advanced solid tumor such as melanoma, head and neck, liver or kidney cancer. The CDR3 runs from the conserved cysteine through the conserved F or W. D genes are given only for firm matches. The listing skips clone size in some rows; elsewhere it reads once, few, many or a size class.

j_call v_call d_call clone_size cdr3_nt cdr3_aa
TRBJ2-5 TRBV4-2 TRBD2 NA TGTGCCAGCAGCCACGGGACTAGCGGAGGACAAGAGACCCAGTACTTC CASSHGTSGGQETQYF
TRBJ2-3 TRBV21-1 NA NA TGTGCCAGCAGCAGACCTGGAATTCGGCGGGAGAAGGATACGCAGTATTTT CASSRPGIRREKDTQYF
TRBJ2-5 TRBV19 TRBD1 NA TGTGCCAGTAGTCAAAGACAGGGCGTTCGGGAGACCCAGTACTTC CASSQRQGVRETQYF
TRBJ2-7 TRBV6-6 TRBD1 NA TGTGCCAGCAGTTACACCGGGACAGCCAACTACGAGCAGTACTTC CASSYTGTANYEQYF
TRBJ2-3 TRBV7-9 NA few TGTGCCAGCAGCTGGGGGGCAGGGGGCACAGATACGCAGTATTTT CASSWGAGGTDTQYF
TRBJ1-2 TRBV28 NA NA TGTGCCAGCTGGTCGAGGGCTACCTATGGCTACACCTTC CASWSRATYGYTF
TRBJ2-3 TRBV28 NA NA TGTGCCAGCAGTTTAGGGGACACCTTGGGCAGCACAGATACGCAGTATTTT CASSLGDTLGSTDTQYF
TRBJ2-3 TRBV15 TRBD2 NA TGTGCCACCAGCAGAACTAGCGGGGTTCAAGGGACGCAGTATTTT CATSRTSGVQGTQYF
TRBJ2-6 TRBV7-9 NA NA TGTGCCAGCACCATACACCTCTCTGGGGCCAACGTCCTGACTTTC CASTIHLSGANVLTF
TRBJ1-4 TRBV11-2 NA NA TGTGCCAGCAGCGCCTTGACGGAAAGACGAAAACTGTTTTTT CASSALTERRKLFF
TRBJ2-5 TRBV5-4 NA NA TGTGCCACACGGGCCCTCCAAGAGACCCAGTACTTC CATRALQETQYF
TRBJ2-2 TRBV7-6 NA NA TGTGCCAGCAGCTTAGCGTTGATCAGGACCGATATTACCGGGGAGCTGTTTTTT CASSLALIRTDITGELFF
TRBJ2-1 TRBV2 TRBD2 NA TGTGCCAGCAGTGGGGGACTAGCGGGAGGGGCCCAGTTCTTC CASSGGLAGGAQFF
TRBJ2-1 TRBV5-1 NA NA TGCGCCAGCAGCTACGGACAATACAATGAGCAGTTCTTC CASSYGQYNEQFF
TRBJ1-1 TRBV6-5 NA NA TGTGCCAGCAGTACCCCGGGACTGGGGTCCACTGAAGCTTTCTTT CASSTPGLGSTEAFF
TRBJ2-7 TRBV10-3 TRBD1 NA TGTGCCATCAGAGGACAGGGTGTTTCCGAGCAGTACTTC CAIRGQGVSEQYF
TRBJ2-1 TRBV19 TRBD1 NA TGTGCCAGTAGTATAGAAGGGCAGGGGGCCCACAATGAGCAGTTCTTC CASSIEGQGAHNEQFF
TRBJ2-7 TRBV6-5 NA once TGTGCCAGCAGTTCCCAGGGGGGGCCCTACGAGCAGTACTTC CASSSQGGPYEQYF
TRBJ1-5 TRBV30 TRBD1 once TGTGCCTGGGACCGGGACAGGGGGCTCGAAGGCAATCAGCCCCAGCATTTT CAWDRDRGLEGNQPQHF
TRBJ1-2 TRBV5-6 TRBD1 few TGTGCCAGCAGCGACAGGGCGGGGGATGGCTACACCTTC CASSDRAGDGYTF
TRBJ2-7 TRBV28 NA NA TGTGCCAGCAGTTTAAGAAACGAGCAGTACTTC CASSLRNEQYF
TRBJ1-4 TRBV5-4 NA NA TGTGCCAGCAGCTTTGGGGGAAGTAATGAAAAACTGTTTTTT CASSFGGSNEKLFF
TRBJ2-3 TRBV10-3 NA NA TGTGCCATCACCCCCGAGGGTCCAGTCACAGATACGCAGTATTTT CAITPEGPVTDTQYF
TRBJ2-7 TRBV5-4 NA NA TGTGCCAGCAGCTTGGCCGGGTCTAACCCCTACGAGCAGTACTTC CASSLAGSNPYEQYF
TRBJ2-3 TRBV10-3 TRBD1 NA TGTGCCATCAGTGAGGATGGCAGGGGGTGGTATTTT CAISEDGRGWYF
TRBJ2-1 TRBV6-1 NA NA TGTGCCAGCAGTTACCGAGTCCAGTTCTTC CASSYRVQFF
TRBJ2-1 TRBV10-2 TRBD2 NA TGCGCCAGCAGTGAGTCGATTCTTAGCGGGGTCAATGAGCAGTTCTTC CASSESILSGVNEQFF
TRBJ1-1 TRBV15 TRBD1 NA TGTGCCACCAGCAGACAGGGGGCCACTGAAGCTTTCTTT CATSRQGATEAFF
TRBJ2-7 TRBV2 NA NA TGTGCCAGCAGTGAAGACGGGGTTGGCACCTACGAGCAGTACTTC CASSEDGVGTYEQYF
TRBJ2-3 TRBV7-8 NA NA TGTGCCAGCAGCCCTACTACAGGGAGGACAGATACGCAGTATTTT CASSPTTGRTDTQYF
TRBJ2-1 TRBV5-1 NA NA TGCGCCAGCAGCCCCGAGGCTAATGAGCAGTTCTTC CASSPEANEQFF
TRBJ2-1 TRBV5-1 NA once TGCGCCAGCCATAACGGGGACCTCTCCTACAATGAGCAGTTCTTC CASHNGDLSYNEQFF
TRBJ2-7 TRBV6-1 NA NA TGTGCCAGCAGTGCACAGGCGGCGGGGGCCGGACCCTACGAGCAGTACTTC CASSAQAAGAGPYEQYF
TRBJ1-2 TRBV6-5 TRBD1 NA TGTGCCAGCAGTATCACAGGGGACTATGGCTACACCTTC CASSITGDYGYTF
TRBJ1-2 TRBV6-5 NA NA TGTGCCAGCAGGGGGCCGGAGACCGCGGTCTATGGCTACACCTTC CASRGPETAVYGYTF
TRBJ2-5 TRBV7-9 NA NA TGTGCCAGCAGCCCCAGTGGGGAGACCCAGTACTTC CASSPSGETQYF
TRBJ2-7 TRBV7-6 NA NA TGTGCCAGCAGCCGGAGGCCGTCTGCCTACGAGCAGTACTTC CASSRRPSAYEQYF
TRBJ2-2 TRBV30 NA NA TGTGCCTGGACCCGGACCACCACCGGGGAGCTGTTTTTT CAWTRTTTGELFF
TRBJ2-2 TRBV28 TRBD1 NA TGTGCCAGCGGACGGACAGGGGGCTCCGGGGAGCTGTTTTTT CASGRTGGSGELFF
TRBJ2-1 TRBV30 NA NA TGTGCCTGGAGTGTAAATAGTACGACCCCGATGTACTACAATGAGCAGTTCTTC CAWSVNSTTPMYYNEQFF
TRBJ2-7 TRBV6-5 NA NA TGTGCCAGCAGTTACAAAGGTTCAGGTTACGAGCAGTACTTC CASSYKGSGYEQYF
TRBJ2-7 TRBV27 NA once TGTGCCAGCAGTTTAACATTTTTGTCCTACGAGCAGTACTTC CASSLTFLSYEQYF
TRBJ1-5 TRBV19 TRBD1 NA TGTGCCAGTAGTACACGGGACAGGGGATACAATCAGCCCCAGCATTTT CASSTRDRGYNQPQHF
TRBJ2-7 TRBV7-2 NA once TGTGCCAGCAGCTTAGTTCCTGGCGGTTTGAGCTCCTACGAGCAGTACTTC CASSLVPGGLSSYEQYF
TRBJ1-1 TRBV6-5 NA once TGTGCCAGCAGTTACTCGCGGGGAAACACTGAAGCTTTCTTT CASSYSRGNTEAFF
TRBJ1-1 TRBV5-4 NA NA TGTGCCAGCAGCCTTCGGCAGAAAACTGAAGCTTTCTTT CASSLRQKTEAFF
TRBJ1-2 TRBV5-4 TRBD1 few TGTGCCAGCAGCCCGGGACAGGGCTGGGGCTACACCTTC CASSPGQGWGYTF
TRBJ2-3 TRBV2 NA NA TGTGCCAGCAGTGAAGTGGGGACTAGCACAGATACGCAGTATTTT CASSEVGTSTDTQYF
TRBJ2-1 TRBV11-3 TRBD2 NA TGTGCCAGCAGCTGCGGGACTAGACGGTCCGATGAGCAGTTCTTC CASSCGTRRSDEQFF
TRBJ1-5 TRBV19 NA once TGTGCCAGTAGTCCTAATACAGGGTTGAGCAATCAGCCCCAGCATTTT CASSPNTGLSNQPQHF
TRBJ1-4 TRBV12-5 NA NA TGTGCTAGTGGTTTGGGTCCCGGACAGAATGAAAAACTGTTTTTT CASGLGPGQNEKLFF